This T cell receptor (beta chain) was profiled in a study of CD8 T cells in Susac syndrome. While CD8+ and CD4+ T cells were isolated negatively, TEMRA cells were enriched by FACS. CDR3 length: 15 amino acids. Germline lookup yields CDR1 MNHEY and CDR2 SMNVEV (reference sequence). The V gene end was trimmed by 5 bases and the J gene end by 1 base; junction bases not matched to a gene: 7. A quantity of about 0.5 to 1 ug RNA underwent reverse transcription using random hexamers. TCRdb fed the immunoSEQ multiplex PCR reads into MiXCR, producing one record per CDR3 protein. The sample consists of 250,000 to 350,000 distinct CDR3 sequences, around 84% of them appearing once.

This clonotype was sampled from a human donor with multiple sclerosis. The specimen was CD8+ T cells from PBMCs. This sequence joins TRBV27 and TRBJ2-5, with 7 bases lining up with TRBD2. The CDR3 sequence is CASSDRPSGQETQYF. The CDR3 nucleotides are TGTGCCAGCAGTGATCGCCCTAGCGGCCAAGAGACCCAGTACTTC.